Presented here are 32 T cell receptor beta chains from one specimen sequenced in a study of T cells in Graves' hyperthyroidism and ophthalmopathy. Amplification yielded TCR beta CDR3 regions, with RNA transcripts as the source. The study used the HTBI primer set for a first-round RT-PCR of the TCR CDR3. TCRdb recomputed calls from the multiplex PCR reads with MiXCR, one row per CDR3 protein. The sample lists around 600,000 distinct CDR3 sequences, approximately 14% seen once, with under 8% in the top ten. Material: blood. The source is a woman in her twenties or thirties with Graves' hyperthyroidism.

In its sample, this clonotype was seen a few times. The J gene is TRBJ1-5, the V gene TRBV27, with a weak D call TRBD1 (5 bases). The CDR3 is 15 residues long. V was shortened by 4 bases and J by 0 bases, with 10 bases between the two germline ends. Germline lookup yields CDR1 MNHEY and CDR2 SMNVEV (reference sequence). DNA for the CDR3: TGTGCCAGCAGTTCCCGAGGGGATAGCAATCAGCCCCAGCATTTT. This codes for CASSSRGDSNQPQHF.

The rearrangement joins TRBV7-2 to TRBJ2-3, with TRBD2 as a possible D gene (6 bases). Germline V CDR1 and CDR2: SGHTA, FQGNSA. V was trimmed by 5 bases and J by 2 bases, leaving 17 bases between them. The length of the CDR3 is 16 residues. The CDR3 nucleotides read TGTGCCAGCAGCAAGACCCGGGACTCCCACACAGATACGCAGTATTTT. It codes for CASSKTRDSHTDTQYF.

In this sample, this clonotype turned up many times. The genes are TRBV27 and TRBJ2-3; D is undetermined. V was cut by 3 bases and J by 4 bases, with 14 bases left in between. The germline gives CDR1 MNHEY, CDR2 SMNVEV (reference sequence). This CDR3 region has 15 residues. This chain's CDR3 is CASSLVTSVPDTQYF. CDR3 nucleotides: TGTGCCAGCAGTTTGGTCACTTCAGTCCCAGATACGCAGTATTTT.

The chain employs TRBV7-9 and TRBJ1-2, with a weak D call TRBD1 (5 bases). V lost 2 bases to trimming and J lost 1 base, with 11 bases between them. Germline V lookup: CDR1 SEHNR, CDR2 FQNEAQ (reference sequence). The CDR3 spans 15 residues. The CDR3 DNA reads TGTGCCAGCAGCTTAAAAGGGGAGGTTAACTATGGCTACACCTTC. This codes for CASSLKGEVNYGYTF. Combining the CDR3 with reference TRBV7-9 and TRBJ1-2 gives the whole variable domain DTGVSQNPRHKITKRGQNVTFRCDPISEHNRLYWYRQTLGQGPEFLTYFQNEAQLEKSRLLSDRFSAERPKGSFSTLEIQRTEQGDSAMYLCASSLKGEVNYGYTFGSGTRLTVV.

A word on this clonotype: A read error is possible here, since a much larger clone lies one base away. The genes are TRBV6-2 or TRBV6-3 and TRBJ2-3; TRBD2 matches at 9 bases. There are 16 residues in the CDR3. The germline V gene encodes CDR1 MNHEY and CDR2 SVGEGT. CDR3 sequence: CASSSTSGWGTDTHYF. In DNA, the CDR3 is TGTGCCAGCAGTTCAACTAGCGGGTGGGGCACAGATACGCATTATTTT.

DNA for the CDR3: TGCGCCAGCAGCTTAAAAACTACGGGAGGTGTACACAATGAGCAGTTCTTC. Translating it yields CASSLKTTGGVHNEQFF. This chain joins TRBV5-1 and TRBJ2-1, with 7 bases that match TRBD2. The germline V gene has CDR1 SGHRS and CDR2 YFSETQ. V dropped 2 bases and J dropped 5; count of bases not matched to a gene: 13. This CDR3 is built from 17 residues. Drawing the rest from reference TRBV5-1 and TRBJ2-1, the complete variable domain is KAGVTQTPRYLIKTRGQQVTLSCSPISGHRSVSWYQQTPGQGLQFLFEYFSETQRNKGNFPGRFSGRQFSNSRSEMNVSTLELGDSALYLCASSLKTTGGVHNEQFFGPGTRLTVL.

The chain recombines TRBV5-6 with TRBJ1-2; D may be TRBD1 (6 bases). Germline V gene lookup returns CDR1 SGHDT and CDR2 YYEEEE. V lost 4 bases, J lost 4 bases, and 17 bases lay in between. The CDR3 totals 15 residues. The CDR3 DNA sequence: TGTGCCAGCAGCCCCGAGAAGACAGGACTCTATGGCTACACCTTC. Protein product: CASSPEKTGLYGYTF.

This clonotype showed up many times. The chain recombines TRBV12-3 or TRBV12-4 with TRBJ2-1, with D possibly being TRBD1 or TRBD2 (5 bases each). CDR3 length: 14 residues. The V end was cut by 2 bases, the J end by 8 bases, with 13 bases between. The CDR3, as DNA: TGTGCCAGCAGTTTACTAGGGGCGCGGGATGAGCAGTTCTTC. This sequence encodes CASSLLGARDEQFF.

This clonotype was picked up a small number of times. The CDR3 sequence is CASGMGLAASTDTQYF. The CDR3 bases are TGTGCTAGTGGCATGGGACTAGCGGCCAGCACAGATACGCAGTATTTT. The V and J genes are TRBV12-5 and TRBJ2-3; TRBD2 agrees at 11 bases. Germline V CDR1 and CDR2: LGHNT, FRNRAP. This CDR3 contains 16 residues. V lost 6 bases to trimming and J lost 0 bases; unmatched junction nucleotides: 5. Filled out from reference TRBV12-5 and TRBJ2-3, the complete variable domain reads DARVTQTPRHKVTEMGQEVTMRCQPILGHNTVFWYRQTMMQGLELLAYFRNRAPLDDSGMPKDRFSAEMPDATLATLKIQPSEPRDSAVYFCASGMGLAASTDTQYFGPGTRLTVL.

This clonotype was counted many times. The gene calls are TRBV29-1 and TRBJ2-1, with TRBD2 identical over 9 bases. The CDR3 extends over 14 amino acids. Germline trimming cut 3 bases from V and 4 bases from J; bases unmatched to any gene: 4. The germline V gene encodes CDR1 SQVTM and CDR2 ANQGSEA. CDR3 region: CSVEREGLYNEQFF. CDR3 DNA: TGCAGCGTTGAGCGGGAGGGCCTTTACAATGAGCAGTTCTTC.

On this clonotype itself: One end of the junction does not line up with germline, which may come from a read error. The chain employs TRBV6-2 or TRBV6-3 and TRBJ1-2; 10 nucleotides agree with TRBD1. CDR1 is MNHEY, CDR2 SVGEGT, per germline. CDR3 length: 15 residues. CDR3 coding DNA: TGTGCCAGCAGTTACTCGAGGACAGGGGGTTATGGCAACACCTTC. Translation: CASSYSRTGGYGNTF.

CDR3 sequence reads: CASKTQQGSYGYTF. The CDR3 DNA sequence: TGTGCCAGTAAGACCCAACAGGGGTCCTATGGCTACACCTTC. The chain is built from TRBV19 and TRBJ1-2; 7 positions match TRBD1. Germline CDR1 is LNHDA and CDR2 is SQIVND (reference sequence). Losses at the gene ends were 7 bases for V and 4 bases for J; bases not matched to a gene: 9. CDR3 size: 14 residues.

The sample holds a few counts of this clonotype. The chain carries TRBV28 and TRBJ1-1, with 9 bases that match TRBD1. The CDR3 sequence is 14 residues long. Germline V gene sequence: CDR1 MDHEN, CDR2 SYDVKM. The ends lost 6 bases at V and 5 bases at J; junction bases unmatched: 7. In DNA form, the CDR3 reads TGTGCCAGCAGGTCCCCAGGACAGGGGACTGAAGCTTTCTTT. Translating it yields CASRSPGQGTEAFF.

This clonotype was observed many times. The chain links TRBV20-1 to TRBJ1-1; tentative D call: TRBD1 (5 bases). The length of the CDR3 is 13 residues. Germline V gene sequence: CDR1 DFQATT, CDR2 SNEGSKA (reference sequence). Trimming shortened V by 5 bases and J by 4 bases, and 14 bases separated the two germline ends. The CDR3 DNA is TGCAGTGCTCCAGAGGGGAGTGGCACTGAAGCTTTCTTT. Encoded protein: CSAPEGSGTEAFF.

This clonotype was picked up many times. V usage is TRBV27 and J usage is TRBJ2-7, with TRBD2 as a possible D gene (5 bases). This CDR3 is 15 amino acids long. The germline V and J ends were trimmed by 8 bases and 0 bases, with 17 bases remaining between them. The germline gives CDR1 MNHEY, CDR2 SMNVEV (reference sequence). The CDR3 region is CASGGAELSSYEQYF. Here the CDR3 DNA reads TGTGCCAGCGGTGGAGCGGAGCTAAGCTCCTACGAGCAGTACTTC.

This clonotype was seen repeatedly, ten times or more. J is TRBJ2-1 and V is TRBV6-1; 10 nucleotides line up with TRBD2. Germline-derived CDR1 and CDR2 are MNHNS and SASEGT. There are 15 residues in the CDR3. The ends lost 6 bases at V and 4 bases at J; junction bases unmatched: 6. CDR3 residues: CASRRLAGDYNEQFF. The CDR3, as DNA: TGTGCCAGCAGACGGCTAGCGGGAGATTACAATGAGCAGTTCTTC.

The chain employs TRBV5-1 and TRBJ2-3; D gene uncertain. V was shortened by 4 bases and J by 2 bases, with 14 bases between the two germline ends. CDR1 is SGHRS and CDR2 is YFSETQ in the germline V gene. This CDR3 is built from 15 residues. CDR3 nucleotides: TGCGCCAGCAGCAATTGGGCTACAACCACAGATACGCAGTATTTT. Translating gives CASSNWATTTDTQYF. Full variable domain (outside the CDR3, taken from reference TRBV5-1 and TRBJ2-3): KAGVTQTPRYLIKTRGQQVTLSCSPISGHRSVSWYQQTPGQGLQFLFEYFSETQRNKGNFPGRFSGRQFSNSRSEMNVSTLELGDSALYLCASSNWATTTDTQYFGPGTRLTVL.

The chain has TRBV12-3 or TRBV12-4 and TRBJ1-5; the D gene is possibly TRBD1 (5 bases). V was trimmed by 1 base and J by 9 bases, leaving 16 bases between them. This CDR3 contains 15 residues. The CDR3 DNA reads as TGTGCCAGCAGTTTAGGCATAGGGGTAGTTGGGCCCCAGCATTTT. This codes for CASSLGIGVVGPQHF.

The chain combines TRBV10-3 with TRBJ2-1; possibly TRBD1 for D (6 bases). The CDR3 spans 14 residues. The germline V gene encodes CDR1 ENHRY and CDR2 SYGVKD. The germline V and J ends were trimmed by 6 bases and 4 bases, with 13 bases remaining between them. The CDR3 DNA sequence: TGTGCCATCAGGGATACAGGGCTGTACAATGAGCAGTTCTTC. Translated, it gives CAIRDTGLYNEQFF.

This clonotype was detected many times. V usage is TRBV7-2 and J usage is TRBJ2-3, with 10 bases fitting TRBD2. The CDR3 spans 16 residues. Germline loops: CDR1 SGHTA, CDR2 FQGNSA. Unmatched junction bases numbered 3, after V lost 0 bases and J lost 3 bases. In nucleotides, the CDR3 is TGTGCCAGCAGCTTAGCGGGACTAGCGTCTACAGATACGCAGTATTTT. This translates into CASSLAGLASTDTQYF.

V is TRBV28 and J is TRBJ2-1, with 7 bases fitting TRBD2. Germline CDR1 MDHEN, CDR2 SYDVKM. The CDR3 runs 16 residues. Losses at the gene ends were 6 bases for V and 3 bases for J; bases not matched to a gene: 11. The CDR3 loop is CASSPILGEGYNEQFF. Here the CDR3 DNA reads TGTGCCAGCAGCCCGATTTTGGGGGAGGGCTACAATGAGCAGTTCTTC.

This clonotype was detected a few times. The chain combines TRBV10-1 with TRBJ2-7; 10 bases align to TRBD2. After removal of 3 bases from V and 3 bases from J, the junction contained 8 bases not matched to a gene. This CDR3 contains 16 residues. Germline CDR1 reads WNHNN; CDR2 reads SYGVQD (reference sequence). The CDR3 spells CASSDTSPSGGYEQYF. DNA of the CDR3: TGCGCCAGCAGTGACACAAGCCCTAGCGGGGGCTACGAGCAGTACTTC.

This clonotype came up many times. The chain is built from TRBV29-1 and TRBJ2-3; possible D gene TRBD2, 5 bases. CDR1 and CDR2 (germline): SQVTM, ANQGSEA. The V and J ends lost 6 bases and 0 bases respectively, with 13 bases between them. The CDR3 contains 14 residues. The CDR3 spells CSVDGLESTDTQYF. In nucleotides, the CDR3 is TGCAGCGTCGACGGACTGGAAAGCACAGATACGCAGTATTTT.

A few counts support this clonotype. J is TRBJ2-7 and V is TRBV29-1; no definite D call. Germline V gives CDR1 SQVTM, CDR2 ANQGSEA. Trimming pared 2 bases from V and 2 bases from J, leaving 10 bases between. The CDR3 is 13 amino acids. CDR3 loop: CSVEQETPYEQYF. Written as DNA, the CDR3 is TGCAGCGTTGAACAGGAAACTCCCTACGAGCAGTACTTC.

This clonotype occurred a few times. V and J are TRBV29-1 and TRBJ2-7; 7 bases line up with TRBD1. The CDR3 is 13 residues long. With V trimmed by 3 bases and J by 0 bases, 2 bases remained unmatched. Germline assignment: CDR1 SQVTM and CDR2 ANQGSEA. CDR3 bases: TGCAGCGTTGAGACAGGGATCTCCTACGAGCAGTACTTC. This codes for CSVETGISYEQYF.

This clonotype was detected ten times or more. V and J are TRBV18 and TRBJ2-7; possibly TRBD1 for D (6 bases). The V end was cut by 3 bases, the J end by 5 bases, with 17 bases between. This CDR3 contains 15 residues. In germline, CDR1 is KGHSH, CDR2 LQKENI. The CDR3 nucleotides read TGTGCCAGCTCACCGGACAGCCTGGCGCTGCACGAGCAGTACTTC. As protein: CASSPDSLALHEQYF.

This rearrangement joins TRBV11-2 to TRBJ2-1; 8 bases are a match to TRBD2. Germline CDR1 SGHAT, CDR2 FQNNGV. V was clipped by 2 bases and J by 6 bases; unmatched bases: 12. The CDR3 has 17 amino acids. The CDR3 coding sequence is TGTGCCAGCAGCTTAAGGTGGGATGGTAGCGGGGCCAATGAGCAGTTCTTC. Its protein is CASSLRWDGSGANEQFF. The variable domain in full, with the rest retrieved from reference TRBV11-2 and TRBJ2-1, is EAGVAQSPRYKIIEKRQSVAFWCNPISGHATLYWYQQILGQGPKLLIQFQNNGVVDDSQLPKDRFSAERLKGVDSTLKIQPAKLEDSAVYLCASSLRWDGSGANEQFFGPGTRLTVL.

In its sample, this clonotype was seen many times. The chain employs TRBV5-1 and TRBJ2-7, with D possibly being TRBD1 (5 bases). Per the germline V gene, CDR1 is SGHRS and CDR2 is YFSETQ. Trimming stripped 2 bases from V and 5 bases from J, with 17 bases between. This CDR3 has 15 amino acids. CDR3 sequence (DNA): TGCGCCAGCAGCTTACTACCAGGGAAGTCCGACGAGCAGTACTTC. Its protein is CASSLLPGKSDEQYF.

On this clonotype itself: A much larger clone sits a single nucleotide away, making a read error possible. This chain links TRBV6-2 or TRBV6-3 with TRBJ2-1, with D maybe TRBD1 (6 bases). The CDR3 runs 15 residues. Trimming cost V 6 bases and J 3 bases, with 15 bases left between them. CDR1 MNHEY and CDR2 SVGEGT come from the germline V gene. CDR3 in DNA: TGTGCCAGCAGGCCGGGACAACTACTCTACAATGAGCAGTTCTTC. Encoded protein: CASRPGQLLYNEQFF.

This clonotype was seen many times. The chain uses TRBV3-1 and TRBJ2-1; D gene uncertain. CDR3 length: 15 residues. Germline assignment: CDR1 LGHDT and CDR2 YNNKEL (reference sequence). Trimming shortened V by 1 base and J by 7 bases, and 14 bases separated the two germline ends. Written as DNA, the CDR3 is TGTGCCAGCAGCCAAGCAGTGACATTATCGAATGAGCAGTTCTTC. Translation gives CASSQAVTLSNEQFF.

This clonotype was counted many times. V usage is TRBV6-2 or TRBV6-3 and J usage is TRBJ2-7; 9 nucleotides line up with TRBD1. V lost 8 bases and J lost 2; bases outside the gene matches: 7. Per germline, CDR1 MNHEY and CDR2 SVGEGT. This CDR3 comprises 14 residues. CDR3 sequence (DNA): TGTGCCAGCGGGGGGAGACAGGGGGCCTACGAGCAGTACTTC. Protein product: CASGGRQGAYEQYF.

This clonotype has just a few counts. V gene TRBV4-3 combines with J gene TRBJ2-3, with no clear D. The length of the CDR3 is 16 residues. Trimming removed 0 bases at V and 3 bases at J, with 13 bases between. CDR1 and CDR2 from the germline V gene are LGHNA and YSLEER. The CDR3 DNA follows: TGCGCCAGCAGCCAAGATAGGGCAGCCAAAACAGATACGCAGTATTTT. This gives the protein CASSQDRAAKTDTQYF.